This T cell receptor (beta chain) was sequenced in a study of response to subunit inactivated influenza vaccine. TCRdb used MiXCR to reprocess the RT-PCR reads, holding one entry per CDR3 protein. The sample includes a few hundred thousand distinct CDR3 sequences, 21% of them seen just once. The CDR3 loop spans 15 amino acids. Germline V gene data show CDR1 as SGHTA and CDR2 as FQGNSA. Trimming took off 1 base at V and 0 bases at J, with 6 bases between the two ends. This specimen consisted of PBMCs from blood, obtained approximately 20 months after vaccination. The chain couples TRBV7-2 to TRBJ2-2; D is perhaps TRBD1 (5 bases). The clonotype comes from a man between 50 and 75 years old who received an inactivated influenza vaccine. CDR3 in DNA: TGTGCCAGCAGCTTAGGGACATCGAACACCGGGGAGCTGTTTTTT. It specifies CASSLGTSNTGELFF.